Listed below are T cell receptor beta chains from one sample, sequenced in a study of blood T cells in healthy people across ages. TCRdb re-called the 5' RACE reads through MiXCR, storing one row per CDR3 protein. This table has under 700,000 distinct CDR3 sequences, less than 25% appearing once. Another study also made use of these data, one on T cells of mothers and their children.

The sequenced sample consisted of blood. These receptors all stem from a boy aged 10-17 years in good health. Each CDR3 is given with its conserved first and last residue. Fields, in order: J gene, V gene, D gene, clone size, CDR3 DNA, CDR3 protein. D genes are given only for firm matches. Size is stated for part of the rows, as once, few or many counts, or as a class when the clone is expanded.

J: TRBJ1-4; V: TRBV20-1; D: .; size: .; DNA: TGCAGTGCTAGAGATGGTGGGGTCGGTGAAAAACTGTTTTTT; CDR3: CSARDGGVGEKLFF
J: TRBJ2-3; V: TRBV7-3; D: TRBD2; size: many; DNA: TGTGCCAGCAGCTCGGGACTAGCGGGAGGCACAGATACGCAGTATTTT; CDR3: CASSSGLAGGTDTQYF
J: TRBJ2-7; V: TRBV21-1; D: .; size: few; DNA: TGTGCCAGCAGTGCCCCGCACTGCGGGAGGCCTCTTTACGAGCAGTACTTC; CDR3: CASSAPHCGRPLYEQYF
J: TRBJ1-1; V: TRBV27; D: TRBD1; size: few; DNA: TGTGCCAGCAGTTTCTTAGGGGGCGCGAGGACTGAAGCTTTCTTT; CDR3: CASSFLGGARTEAFF
J: TRBJ2-7; V: TRBV7-2; D: .; size: few; DNA: TGTGCCAGCAGCTTAGGGATGGACAGCTACGAGCAGTACTTC; CDR3: CASSLGMDSYEQYF
J: TRBJ2-1; V: TRBV7-2; D: TRBD1; size: .; DNA: TGTGCCAGCAGCTCCGGGACAGGGGACCTGAAGTACTTC; CDR3: CASSSGTGDLKYF
J: TRBJ1-2; V: TRBV28; D: .; size: few; DNA: TGTGCCAGCAGGGAAGATAGGGGGTGGGACTATGGCTACACCTTC; CDR3: CASREDRGWDYGYTF
J: TRBJ2-2; V: TRBV29-1; D: .; size: few; DNA: TGCAGCGTTGAAGATCGAGGGTACGGGGAGCTGTTTTTT; CDR3: CSVEDRGYGELFF
J: TRBJ2-7; V: TRBV7-9; D: .; size: .; DNA: TGTGCCAGCAGCTTAGGCCGGGCCCACGAGCAGTACTTC; CDR3: CASSLGRAHEQYF
J: TRBJ1-5; V: TRBV15; D: .; size: .; DNA: TGTGCCACCAGCAGAGATTTCCGGGACAATAGCAATCAGCCCCAGCATTTT; CDR3: CATSRDFRDNSNQPQHF
J: TRBJ2-3; V: TRBV7-2; D: .; size: few; DNA: TGTGCCAGCAGCCCCTCTTTGGGAGATACGCAGTATTTT; CDR3: CASSPSLGDTQYF
J: TRBJ2-6; V: TRBV9; D: .; size: few; DNA: TGTGCCAGCAGCGAGTCCCGGGACCTCAATACCAATGTCCTGACTTTC; CDR3: CASSESRDLNTNVLTF
J: TRBJ2-1; V: TRBV6-6; D: TRBD2; size: many; DNA: TGTGCCAGCAGTTACTCGAGTCTGACTAGCGGGCATGAGCAGTTCTTC; CDR3: CASSYSSLTSGHEQFF
J: TRBJ2-2; V: TRBV24-1; D: .; size: .; DNA: TGTGCCACCAGTGAGACGCGTTTCGGGGAGCTGTTTTTT; CDR3: CATSETRFGELFF
J: TRBJ1-2; V: TRBV28; D: .; size: .; DNA: TGTGCCAGCAGTTTTGCGACAGAATTCTATGGCTACACCTTC; CDR3: CASSFATEFYGYTF
J: TRBJ2-7; V: TRBV7-9; D: .; size: .; DNA: TGTGCCAGCAGCTTAGAGGACAGTCACAAGCGCTACGAGCAGTACTTC; CDR3: CASSLEDSHKRYEQYF
J: TRBJ2-5; V: TRBV5-1; D: TRBD2; size: .; DNA: TGCGCCAGCAGCTTCGGTGGGAGCGGGGATACGGAGACCCAGTACTTC; CDR3: CASSFGGSGDTETQYF
J: TRBJ2-3; V: TRBV20-1; D: .; size: .; DNA: TGCAGTGCCCCCGGTCCCGGACTACCCACAGATACGCAGTATTTT; CDR3: CSAPGPGLPTDTQYF
J: TRBJ2-1; V: TRBV10-3; D: TRBD1; size: .; DNA: TGTGCCATCAGTGAGGGGGGACAGAAGATTAATGAGCAGTTCTTC; CDR3: CAISEGGQKINEQFF
J: TRBJ1-6; V: TRBV28; D: .; size: few; DNA: TGTGCCAGCAGTTTCTATGGGAGCTCCTATAATTCACCCCTCCACTTT; CDR3: CASSFYGSSYNSPLHF
J: TRBJ1-1; V: TRBV18; D: .; size: .; DNA: TGTGCCAGCTCAAGGACGACAGTGAACACTGAAGCTTTCTTT; CDR3: CASSRTTVNTEAFF
J: TRBJ2-1; V: TRBV9; D: TRBD2; size: .; DNA: TGTGCCAGCAGCCGGGACCCAGGGACTAGCGGGAGAACATCCTACAATGAGCAGTTCTTC; CDR3: CASSRDPGTSGRTSYNEQFF
J: TRBJ2-1; V: TRBV28; D: .; size: many; DNA: TGTGCCAGCAGTTTTCTTCAGGGTCGGAATGAGCAGTTCTTC; CDR3: CASSFLQGRNEQFF
J: TRBJ2-1; V: TRBV20-1; D: TRBD1; size: .; DNA: TGCAGTGCTAGAAAGGGACAGGGCCTTCTCTACAATGAGCAGTTCTTC; CDR3: CSARKGQGLLYNEQFF
J: TRBJ2-5; V: TRBV19; D: .; size: few; DNA: TGTGCCAGTAGTATTAGGGCAGACAAAAAAGAGACCCAGTACTTC; CDR3: CASSIRADKKETQYF
J: TRBJ1-1; V: TRBV3-1; D: .; size: once; DNA: TGTGCCAGCAGCCACATAACAGTACCATGGACGTCTTTCTTT; CDR3: CASSHITVPWTSFF
J: TRBJ1-4; V: TRBV27; D: .; size: .; DNA: TGTGCCAGCAGTCCAGCGGGGATCTGGACCGAAAAACTGTTTTTT; CDR3: CASSPAGIWTEKLFF
J: TRBJ2-1; V: TRBV12-5; D: .; size: .; DNA: TGTGCTAGTGGTTTATATCTATCGGATGAGCAGTTCTTC; CDR3: CASGLYLSDEQFF
J: TRBJ2-7; V: TRBV19; D: TRBD2; size: once; DNA: TGTGCCAGTAGTTTCGGCGGGAGGGCCTGGGAGCAGTACTTC; CDR3: CASSFGGRAWEQYF
J: TRBJ2-7; V: TRBV5-1; D: .; size: .; DNA: TGCGCCAGCAGCGCGGACTCTTCGGGGACCTACAAGCAGTACTTC; CDR3: CASSADSSGTYKQYF
J: TRBJ2-5; V: TRBV12-3/TRBV12-4; D: TRBD2; size: .; DNA: TGTGCCAGCAGTTCTAGACTAGCGGGAGGGCCCGAGCAAGAGACCCAGTACTTC; CDR3: CASSSRLAGGPEQETQYF
J: TRBJ1-1; V: TRBV27; D: TRBD1; size: few; DNA: TGTGCCAGCAGTATCACGGGGACAGGGCTTCACACTGAAGCTTTCTTT; CDR3: CASSITGTGLHTEAFF
J: TRBJ1-2; V: TRBV5-4; D: TRBD1; size: .; DNA: TGTGCCAGCAGCTTGCAGGGGGCCCCCTTCCTTGGCCACACCTTC; CDR3: CASSLQGAPFLGHTF
J: TRBJ1-1; V: TRBV4-1; D: .; size: few; DNA: TGCGCCAGCAGCCAAGTTGTCTCAGTTATGGAAGCTTTCTTT; CDR3: CASSQVVSVMEAFF
J: TRBJ1-2; V: TRBV11-2; D: .; size: many; DNA: TGTGCCAGCAGCTTAGAGTTTCATGGGCAGCCCTATGGCTACACCTTC; CDR3: CASSLEFHGQPYGYTF
J: TRBJ1-2; V: TRBV20-1; D: .; size: many; DNA: TGCAGTGCTAGAGATCGGTCAGGGCGCGGCTACACCTTC; CDR3: CSARDRSGRGYTF
J: TRBJ1-4; V: TRBV5-1; D: TRBD1; size: .; DNA: TGCGCCAGCAGCATACAGGGGGCAAGGAATGAAAAACTGTTTTTT; CDR3: CASSIQGARNEKLFF
J: TRBJ2-1; V: TRBV5-1; D: TRBD2; size: .; DNA: TGCGCCAGCAGCTTGTTAACTAGCGGGATCGATGAGCAGTTCTTC; CDR3: CASSLLTSGIDEQFF
J: TRBJ1-1; V: TRBV18; D: .; size: many; DNA: TGTGCCAGCTCACCAACAGTCTTGAACACTGAAGCTTTCTTT; CDR3: CASSPTVLNTEAFF
J: TRBJ1-5; V: TRBV30; D: TRBD1; size: .; DNA: TGTGCCTGGAGTGCAGGGGGTGGGGGTCAGCCCCAGCATTTT; CDR3: CAWSAGGGGQPQHF
J: TRBJ2-7; V: TRBV6-5; D: TRBD1; size: .; DNA: TGTGCCAGCCGGGACAGTGGGCTCTCCTACGAGCAGTACTTC; CDR3: CASRDSGLSYEQYF